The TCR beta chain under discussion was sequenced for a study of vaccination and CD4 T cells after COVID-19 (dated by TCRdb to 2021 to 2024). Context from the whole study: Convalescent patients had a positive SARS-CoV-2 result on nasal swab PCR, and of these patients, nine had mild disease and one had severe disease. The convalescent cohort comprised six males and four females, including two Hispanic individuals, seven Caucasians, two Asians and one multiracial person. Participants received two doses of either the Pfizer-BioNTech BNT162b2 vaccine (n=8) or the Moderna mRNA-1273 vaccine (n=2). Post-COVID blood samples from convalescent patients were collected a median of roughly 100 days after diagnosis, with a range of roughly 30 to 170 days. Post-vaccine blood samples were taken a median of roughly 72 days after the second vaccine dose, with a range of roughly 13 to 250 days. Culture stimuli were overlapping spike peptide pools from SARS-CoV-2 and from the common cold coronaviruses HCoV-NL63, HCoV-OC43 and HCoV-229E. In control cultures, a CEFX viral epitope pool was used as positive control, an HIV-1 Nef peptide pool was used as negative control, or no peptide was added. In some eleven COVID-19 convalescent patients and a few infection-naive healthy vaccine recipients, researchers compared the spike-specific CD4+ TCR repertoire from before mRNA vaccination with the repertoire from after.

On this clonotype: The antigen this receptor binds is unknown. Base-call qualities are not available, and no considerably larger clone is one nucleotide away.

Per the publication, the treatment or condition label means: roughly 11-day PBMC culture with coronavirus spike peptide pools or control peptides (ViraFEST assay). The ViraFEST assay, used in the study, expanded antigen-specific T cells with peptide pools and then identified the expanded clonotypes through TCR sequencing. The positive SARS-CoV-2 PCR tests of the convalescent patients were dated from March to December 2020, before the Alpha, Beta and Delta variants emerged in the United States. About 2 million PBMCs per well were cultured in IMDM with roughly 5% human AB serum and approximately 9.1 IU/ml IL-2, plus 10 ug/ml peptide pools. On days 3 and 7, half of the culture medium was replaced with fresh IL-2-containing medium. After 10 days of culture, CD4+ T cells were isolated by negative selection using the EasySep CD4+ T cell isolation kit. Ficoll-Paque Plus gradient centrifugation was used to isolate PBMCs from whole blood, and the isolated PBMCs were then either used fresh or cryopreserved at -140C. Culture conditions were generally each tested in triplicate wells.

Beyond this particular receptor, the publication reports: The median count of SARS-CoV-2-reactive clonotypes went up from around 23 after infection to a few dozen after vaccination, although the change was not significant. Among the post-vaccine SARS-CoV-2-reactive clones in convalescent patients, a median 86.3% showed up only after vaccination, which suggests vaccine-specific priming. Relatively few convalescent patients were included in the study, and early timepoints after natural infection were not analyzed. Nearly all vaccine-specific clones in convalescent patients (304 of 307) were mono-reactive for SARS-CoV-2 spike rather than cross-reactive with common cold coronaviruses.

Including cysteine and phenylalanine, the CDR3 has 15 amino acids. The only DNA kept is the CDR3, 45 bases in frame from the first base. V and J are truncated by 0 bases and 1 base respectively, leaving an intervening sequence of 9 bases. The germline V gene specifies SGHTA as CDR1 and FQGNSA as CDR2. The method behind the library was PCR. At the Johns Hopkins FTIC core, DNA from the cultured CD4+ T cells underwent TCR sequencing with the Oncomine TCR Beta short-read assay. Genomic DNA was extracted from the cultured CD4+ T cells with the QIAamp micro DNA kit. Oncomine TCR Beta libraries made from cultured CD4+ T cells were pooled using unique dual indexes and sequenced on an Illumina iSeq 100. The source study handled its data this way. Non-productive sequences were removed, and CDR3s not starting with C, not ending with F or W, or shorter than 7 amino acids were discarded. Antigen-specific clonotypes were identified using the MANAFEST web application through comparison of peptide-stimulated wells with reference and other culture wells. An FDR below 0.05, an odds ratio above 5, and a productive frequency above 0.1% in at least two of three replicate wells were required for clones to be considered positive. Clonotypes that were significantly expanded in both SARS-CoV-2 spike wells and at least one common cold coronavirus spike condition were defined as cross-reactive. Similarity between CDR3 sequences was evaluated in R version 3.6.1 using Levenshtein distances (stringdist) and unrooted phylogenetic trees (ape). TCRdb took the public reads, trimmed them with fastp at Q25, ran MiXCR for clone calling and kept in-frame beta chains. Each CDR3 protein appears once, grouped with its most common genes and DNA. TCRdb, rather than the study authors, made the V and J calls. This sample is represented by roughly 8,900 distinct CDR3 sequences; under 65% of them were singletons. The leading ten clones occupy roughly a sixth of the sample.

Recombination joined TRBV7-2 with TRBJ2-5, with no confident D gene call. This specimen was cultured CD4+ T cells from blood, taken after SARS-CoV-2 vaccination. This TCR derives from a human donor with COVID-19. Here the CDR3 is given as CASSLAPDLQETQYF. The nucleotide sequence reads TGTGCCAGCAGCTTAGCACCGGATCTCCAAGAGACCCAGTACTTC.